This T cell receptor beta chain was recorded in a study of Graves' ophthalmopathy and Graves' hyperthyroidism. The study excluded patients with other autoimmune diseases, uncontrolled infections, pregnancy or lactation. RNA transcripts were the source from which TCR beta CDR3 regions were amplified. HTBI primers were employed in first-round RT-PCR, then a second-round multiplex PCR followed. From the multiplex PCR reads, TCRdb called clonotypes with MiXCR, one entry per CDR3 protein. The top ten hold 8% to 10% of the sample, which has about half a million distinct CDR3 sequences, under 15% seen once. Study observations and caveats: Most clonotypes expanded in thyroid above 0.001 frequency were present in blood too.

This clonotype occurred many times. Its cognate antigen is unknown. Source material: blood. This receptor was obtained from a woman aged 25 to 39 with Graves' ophthalmopathy.

In nucleotides, the CDR3 is TGCGCCAGCAGCCAAACGCCACAGGGTCGCCTGGACGAGCAGTACTTC. Protein product: CASSQTPQGRLDEQYF. The V and J genes are TRBV4-1 and TRBJ2-7, with a tentative D call TRBD1 (6 bases). Trimming removed 2 bases from V and 5 bases from J, with 19 bases in between. The CDR3 spans 16 residues. From germline, CDR1 is MGHRA and CDR2 YSYEKL.